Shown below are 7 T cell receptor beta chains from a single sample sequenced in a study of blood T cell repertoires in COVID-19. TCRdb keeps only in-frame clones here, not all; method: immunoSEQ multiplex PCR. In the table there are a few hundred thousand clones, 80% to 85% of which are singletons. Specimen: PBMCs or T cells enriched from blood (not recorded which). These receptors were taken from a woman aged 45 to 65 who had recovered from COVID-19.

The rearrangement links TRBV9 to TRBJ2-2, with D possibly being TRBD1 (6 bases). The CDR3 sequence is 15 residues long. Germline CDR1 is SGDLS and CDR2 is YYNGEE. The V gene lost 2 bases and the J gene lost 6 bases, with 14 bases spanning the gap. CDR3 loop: CASSVEDSIPGELFF. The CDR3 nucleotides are TGTGCCAGCAGCGTCGAGGACAGTATCCCCGGGGAGCTGTTTTTT. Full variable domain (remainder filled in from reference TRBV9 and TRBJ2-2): DSGVTQTPKHLITATGQRVTLRCSPRSGDLSVYWYQQSLDQGLQFLIQYYNGEERAKGNILERFSAQQFPDLHSELNLSSLELGDSALYFCASSVEDSIPGELFFGEGSRLTVL.

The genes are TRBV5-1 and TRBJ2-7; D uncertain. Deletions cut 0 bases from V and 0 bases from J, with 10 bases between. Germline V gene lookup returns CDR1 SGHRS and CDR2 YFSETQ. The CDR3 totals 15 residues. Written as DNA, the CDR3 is TGCGCCAGCAGCTTGGTGGCAGGCAGCTCCTACGAGCAGTACTTC. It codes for CASSLVAGSSYEQYF.

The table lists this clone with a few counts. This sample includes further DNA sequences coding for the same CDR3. DNA for the CDR3: TGTGCCAGCAGCTTGGACGGAGGGTATGGCTACACCTTC. This translates into CASSLDGGYGYTF. The chain joins TRBV7-8 to TRBJ1-2, with D hard to call. V was trimmed by 3 bases and J by 5 bases, leaving 10 bases between them. The V gene's germline CDR1 is SGHVS and CDR2 FQNEAQ. This CDR3 has 13 amino acids.

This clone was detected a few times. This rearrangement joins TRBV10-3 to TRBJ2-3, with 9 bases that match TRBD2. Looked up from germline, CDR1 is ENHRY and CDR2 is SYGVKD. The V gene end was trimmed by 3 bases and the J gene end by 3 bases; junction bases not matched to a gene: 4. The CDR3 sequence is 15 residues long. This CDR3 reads CAISDGGGATDTQYF. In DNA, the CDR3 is TGTGCCATCAGTGACGGCGGGGGGGCAACAGATACGCAGTATTTT.

The CDR3 DNA is TGTGCCAGCAGTTTCGGGTATGACACTGAAGCTTTCTTT. It translates to CASSFGYDTEAFF. The V gene is TRBV12-3 or TRBV12-4, the J gene TRBJ1-1; D ambiguous. The CDR3 contains 13 residues. V was clipped by 3 bases and J by 3 bases, with 8 bases between them.

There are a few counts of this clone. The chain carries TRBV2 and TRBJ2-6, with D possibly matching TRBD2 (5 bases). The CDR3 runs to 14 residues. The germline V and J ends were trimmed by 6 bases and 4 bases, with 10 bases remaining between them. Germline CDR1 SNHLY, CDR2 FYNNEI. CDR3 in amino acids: CASRRAPGANVLTF. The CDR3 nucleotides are TGTGCCAGCAGGAGGGCCCCCGGGGCCAACGTCCTGACTTTC.

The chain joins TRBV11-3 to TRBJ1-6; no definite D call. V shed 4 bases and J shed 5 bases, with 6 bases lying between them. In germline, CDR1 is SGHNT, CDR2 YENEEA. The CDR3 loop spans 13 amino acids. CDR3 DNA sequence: TGTGCCAGCAGCTACCACAATAATTCACCCCTCCACTTT. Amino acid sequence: CASSYHNNSPLHF.